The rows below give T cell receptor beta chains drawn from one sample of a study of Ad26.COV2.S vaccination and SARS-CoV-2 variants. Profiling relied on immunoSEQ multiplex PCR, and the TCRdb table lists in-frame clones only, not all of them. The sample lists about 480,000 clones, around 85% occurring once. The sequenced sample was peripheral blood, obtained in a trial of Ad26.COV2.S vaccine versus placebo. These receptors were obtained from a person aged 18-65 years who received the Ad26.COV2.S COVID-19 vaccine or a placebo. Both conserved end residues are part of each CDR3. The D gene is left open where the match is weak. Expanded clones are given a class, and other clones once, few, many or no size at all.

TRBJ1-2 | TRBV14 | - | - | CASSQEPNYGYTF | TGTGCCAGCAGCCAGGAGCCGAACTATGGCTACACCTTC
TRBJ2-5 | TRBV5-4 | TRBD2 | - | CASSPRAGAETQYF | TGTGCCAGCAGCCCCCGTGCGGGAGCAGAGACCCAGTACTTC
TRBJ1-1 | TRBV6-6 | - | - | CASSYRTENTEAFF | TGTGCCAGCAGTTACAGGACTGAGAACACTGAAGCTTTCTTT
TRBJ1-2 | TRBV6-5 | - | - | CASGARGYPRYGYTF | TGTGCCAGCGGGGCCAGGGGATACCCTCGCTATGGCTACACCTTC
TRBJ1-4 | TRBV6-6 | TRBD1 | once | CASSSTGLAANEKLFF | TGTGCCAGCAGTTCGACAGGGCTTGCGGCTAATGAAAAACTGTTTTTT
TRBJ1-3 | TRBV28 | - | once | CASTTKTENTIYF | TGTGCCAGCACGACGAAGACTGAAAACACCATATATTTT
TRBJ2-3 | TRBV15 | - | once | CATSKVLNTQYF | TGTGCCACCAGCAAGGTTCTGAATACGCAGTATTTT
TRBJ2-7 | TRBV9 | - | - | CASSVGLGKLDYEQYF | TGTGCCAGCAGCGTAGGACTCGGAAAGCTAGACTACGAGCAGTACTTC
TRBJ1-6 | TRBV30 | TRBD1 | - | CAWSVRTGNNSPLHF | TGTGCCTGGAGTGTAAGGACAGGGAATAATTCACCCCTCCACTTT
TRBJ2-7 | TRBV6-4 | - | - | CASGSEFGDEQYF | TGTGCCAGCGGGAGTGAGTTTGGGGACGAGCAGTACTTC
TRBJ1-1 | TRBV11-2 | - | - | CASSLGPSEAFF | TGTGCCAGCAGCTTAGGTCCCTCTGAAGCTTTCTTT
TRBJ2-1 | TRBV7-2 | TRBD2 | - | CASSLSRTSGRVDEQFF | TGTGCCAGCAGCTTAAGTCGGACTAGCGGGAGGGTCGATGAGCAGTTCTTC
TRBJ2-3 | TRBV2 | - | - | CASSEASRRSTDTQYF | TGTGCCAGCAGTGAAGCTTCCAGGCGTAGCACAGATACGCAGTATTTT
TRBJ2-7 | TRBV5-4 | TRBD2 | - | CASSPPAGGNREQYF | TGTGCCAGCTCCCCCCCAGCGGGAGGTAACCGGGAGCAGTACTTC
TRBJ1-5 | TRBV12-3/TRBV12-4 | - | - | CASRYSNQPQHF | TGTGCCAGTCGGTATAGCAATCAGCCCCAGCATTTT
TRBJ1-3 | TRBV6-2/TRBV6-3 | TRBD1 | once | CASSSGTGGNTIYF | TGTGCCAGCAGTTCCGGGACAGGAGGAAACACCATATATTTT
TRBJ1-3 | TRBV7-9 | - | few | CASSLDWGTSGNTIYF | TGTGCCAGCAGCTTAGATTGGGGGACGTCTGGAAACACCATATATTTT
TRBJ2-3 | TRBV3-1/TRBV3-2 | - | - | CASRQLGTDTQYF | TGTGCCAGCCGGCAGTTAGGCACAGATACGCAGTATTTT
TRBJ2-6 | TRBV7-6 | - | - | CASARGGDSGANVLTF | TGTGCCAGCGCCCGGGGTGGGGACTCTGGGGCCAACGTCCTGACTTTC
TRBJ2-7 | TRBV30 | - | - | CAWSEGPPYEQYF | TGTGCCTGGAGTGAGGGTCCACCTTACGAGCAGTACTTC
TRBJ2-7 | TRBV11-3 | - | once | CASSLSPTHYEQYF | TGTGCCAGCAGCTTGTCCCCCACACACTACGAGCAGTACTTC
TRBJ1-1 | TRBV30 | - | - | CAWVQGEAFF | TGTGCCTGGGTACAGGGTGAAGCTTTCTTT
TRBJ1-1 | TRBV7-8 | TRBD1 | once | CASSPAGTVNTEAFF | TGTGCCAGCAGCCCCGCCGGGACAGTGAACACTGAAGCTTTCTTT
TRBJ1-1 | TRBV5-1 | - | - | CASSSTAGTEAFF | TGCGCCAGCAGCTCCACCGCAGGCACTGAAGCTTTCTTT
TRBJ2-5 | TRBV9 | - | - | CASSSLPQETQYF | TGTGCCAGCAGCTCACTACCACAAGAGACCCAGTACTTC
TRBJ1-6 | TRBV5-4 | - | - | CASSYDGPNSPLHF | TGTGCCAGCAGCTACGACGGACCTAATTCACCCCTCCACTTT
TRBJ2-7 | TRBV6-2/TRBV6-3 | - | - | CASSTVAEQYF | TGTGCCAGCAGTACTGTCGCGGAGCAGTACTTC
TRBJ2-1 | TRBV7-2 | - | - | CASSLRSGSYNEQFF | TGTGCCAGCAGCTTAAGGAGCGGTAGCTACAATGAGCAGTTCTTC